These 27 T cell receptor beta chains came from one sample sequenced in a study of T cell repertoires in cytomegalovirus infection (dated by TCRdb to between 2019 and 2020). Sequencing instrument: Illumina HiSeq 1500. TCRdb took the public reads, trimmed them with fastp at Q25, ran MiXCR for clone calling and kept in-frame beta chains. CDR3 protein duplicates are merged, each entry listing the most common genes and DNA. In this sample the table shows over 450,000 distinct CDR3 sequences, around 11% of which occur a single time. The ten largest clones capture roughly 10% of the sample. The sample consisted of PBMCs. These receptors were collected from a human donor in good health (CMV status not recorded). Some clones in this sample may be carry-over from other donors' samples.

Ten or more counts support this clonotype. This sequence joins TRBV18 and TRBJ1-1; a possible D gene is TRBD1 (5 bases). Deletions cut 3 bases from V and 1 base from J, with 12 bases between. The CDR3 runs to 15 residues. Germline V gene lookup returns CDR1 KGHSH and CDR2 LQKENI. This CDR3 reads CASSPSTVQNTEAFF. The CDR3 DNA sequence: TGTGCCAGCTCACCCTCGACAGTGCAGAACACTGAAGCTTTCTTT.

This clonotype was counted many times. The rearrangement joins TRBV19 to TRBJ2-2, with 10 positions matching TRBD1. J gave up 5 bases and V 11 bases, and 8 bases lay outside the gene matches. CDR3 length: 14 residues. From germline, CDR1 is LNHDA and CDR2 SQIVND (reference sequence). CDR3 region: CAGRQGARTGELFF. Here the CDR3 DNA reads TGTGCCGGGAGACAGGGGGCGCGGACCGGGGAGCTGTTTTTT. Combining the CDR3 with reference TRBV19 and TRBJ2-2 gives the whole variable domain DGGITQSPKYLFRKEGQNVTLSCEQNLNHDAMYWYRQDPGQGLRLIYYSQIVNDFQKGDIAEGYSVSREKKESFPLTVTSAQKNPTAFYLCAGRQGARTGELFFGEGSRLTVL.

This clonotype appeared many times. V is TRBV25-1 and J is TRBJ1-5; TRBD1 matches 9 bases. V was clipped by 4 bases and J by 5 bases; unmatched bases: 15. CDR1 is MGHDK, CDR2 SYGVNS, per germline. This CDR3 is 18 amino acids long. In nucleotides, the CDR3 is TGTGCCAGCAGTGGAACCCGCCCCCGGGACAGGGACTATCAGCCCCAGCATTTT. It translates to CASSGTRPRDRDYQPQHF.

Many counts were recorded for this clonotype. The chain is built from TRBV7-8 and TRBJ2-5, with 9 bases fitting TRBD2. This CDR3 region has 16 residues. Trimming took 1 base from V and 0 from J; bases not matched to a gene: 3. In germline, CDR1 is SGHVS, CDR2 FQNEAQ. The CDR3 nucleotides are TGTGCCAGCAGCTTAGTCCTAGCGGGGAACCAAGAGACCCAGTACTTC. Encoded protein: CASSLVLAGNQETQYF.

This clonotype was seen a handful of times. The chain links TRBV27 to TRBJ2-1; D is possibly TRBD1 or TRBD2 (6 bases each). The CDR3 extends over 17 amino acids. V lost 3 bases to trimming and J lost 3 bases, with 18 bases between them. Germline V lookup: CDR1 MNHEY, CDR2 SMNVEV (reference sequence). The CDR3 here is CASSFRGGSPLYNEQFF. The DNA for the CDR3 is TGTGCCAGCAGTTTTAGAGGGGGGAGTCCGCTCTACAATGAGCAGTTCTTC.

This clonotype was observed at least ten times. The chain links TRBV27 to TRBJ2-1, with TRBD2 matching 11 bases. V lost 3 bases and J lost 6; bases outside the gene matches: 7. The CDR3 contains 16 residues. Germline CDR1 MNHEY, CDR2 SMNVEV (reference sequence). For the CDR3, the DNA is TGTGCCAGCAGTTTGGTGGGACTAGCGGTCTCCAATGAGCAGTTCTTC. It specifies CASSLVGLAVSNEQFF.

The chain employs TRBV20-1 and TRBJ2-7, with D tentatively TRBD1 or TRBD2 (5 bases each). The CDR3 consists of 12 residues. V was pared by 3 bases and J by 7 bases, with 13 bases between. The germline gives CDR1 DFQATT, CDR2 SNEGSKA (reference sequence). The CDR3 is CSASGDPLEQYF. CDR3 bases: TGCAGTGCTAGTGGGGACCCCCTGGAGCAGTACTTC.

This clonotype was seen a few times. This chain connects TRBV2 to TRBJ2-1, with D unresolved. Trimming shortened V by 4 bases and J by 8 bases, and 12 bases separated the two germline ends. The CDR3 loop spans 13 amino acids. Germline V CDR1 and CDR2: SNHLY, FYNNEI. CDR3 in DNA: TGTGCCAGCAGTGCTTCCCCCCCAGATGAGCAGTTCTTC. The encoded protein is CASSASPPDEQFF.

This clonotype occurred many times. V usage is TRBV28 and J usage is TRBJ1-6; D perhaps matches TRBD1 (5 bases). Germline assignment: CDR1 MDHEN and CDR2 SYDVKM. V gave up 1 base and J gave up 10 bases, with 14 bases separating them. The CDR3 spans 15 residues. The chain's CDR3 is CASSLLSGTASPLHF. For the CDR3, the DNA is TGTGCCAGCAGTTTATTGTCGGGGACGGCCTCACCCCTCCACTTT.

This clonotype was observed many times. This chain links TRBV6-6 with TRBJ1-6; possibly TRBD1 for D (6 bases). Trimming cost V 5 bases and J 10 bases, with 15 bases left between them. The germline V gene encodes CDR1 MNHNY and CDR2 SVGAGI (reference sequence). The length of the CDR3 is 14 residues. CDR3 sequence reads: CASSVERGRSPLHF. In nucleotides, the CDR3 is TGTGCCAGCAGTGTCGAAAGGGGGAGGTCACCCCTCCACTTT.

The rearrangement joins TRBV6-5 to TRBJ2-5; 7 bases align to TRBD2. Germline values: CDR1 MNHEY, CDR2 SVGAGI. This CDR3 contains 16 residues. J gave up 4 bases and V 0 bases, and 8 bases lay outside the gene matches. CDR3 loop: CASSYSSQGGAETQYF. CDR3 nucleotide sequence: TGTGCCAGCAGTTACTCGTCTCAGGGAGGGGCAGAGACCCAGTACTTC.

The chain recombines TRBV19 with TRBJ2-7; D is possibly TRBD1 or TRBD2 (5 bases each). The CDR3 length is 13 residues. V lost 4 bases to trimming and J lost 3 bases, with 10 bases between them. Germline V gene sequence: CDR1 LNHDA, CDR2 SQIVND (reference sequence). CDR3 DNA sequence: TGTGCCAGTAGTACGGGACGGTACTACGAGCAGTACTTC. This translates into CASSTGRYYEQYF. Complete variable domain (other parts from reference TRBV19 and TRBJ2-7): DGGITQSPKYLFRKEGQNVTLSCEQNLNHDAMYWYRQDPGQGLRLIYYSQIVNDFQKGDIAEGYSVSREKKESFPLTVTSAQKNPTAFYLCASSTGRYYEQYFGPGTRLTVT.

This clonotype was detected ten times or more. The chain carries TRBV3-1 and TRBJ2-2; no definite D call. V was trimmed by 3 bases and J by 2 bases, leaving 10 bases between them. CDR1 LGHDT and CDR2 YNNKEL come from the germline V gene (reference sequence). The CDR3 is made up of 15 amino acids. The CDR3 is CASSQSGLNTGELFF. CDR3 nucleotide sequence: TGTGCCAGCAGCCAGTCGGGCCTCAACACCGGGGAGCTGTTTTTT.

This clonotype was recorded many times. The chain links TRBV5-6 to TRBJ1-4; D ambiguous. Per germline, CDR1 SGHDT and CDR2 YYEEEE. The V end lost 0 bases, the J end lost 0 bases, and 6 bases lay between the germline ends. The CDR3 length is 15 residues. CDR3 DNA sequence: TGTGCCAGCAGCTTGGCGCCTACAACTAATGAAAAACTGTTTTTT. Protein: CASSLAPTTNEKLFF.

This clonotype was found many times. This chain uses TRBV19 with TRBJ2-2; 9 nucleotides match TRBD2. V lost 7 bases and J lost 0; bases outside the gene matches: 21. There are 21 residues in the CDR3. The V gene's germline CDR1 is LNHDA and CDR2 SQIVND (reference sequence). CDR3 in amino acids: CASTTPGGASGAGANTGELFF. In DNA form, the CDR3 reads TGTGCCAGTACCACCCCGGGGGGGGCTAGCGGGGCTGGGGCGAACACCGGGGAGCTGTTTTTT.

There are many counts of this clonotype. The chain links TRBV10-3 to TRBJ2-3, with 8 positions matching TRBD2. This CDR3 contains 15 residues. Germline-derived CDR1 and CDR2 are ENHRY and SYGVKD. Trimming took 6 bases from V and 0 from J; bases not matched to a gene: 5. Here the CDR3 DNA reads TGTGCCATCAGCCCAGTAGCGGGAAGCACAGATACGCAGTATTTT. As protein: CAISPVAGSTDTQYF.

This clonotype came up many times. The V gene is TRBV7-2, the J gene TRBJ2-7, with TRBD2 as a possible D gene (5 bases). The CDR3 covers 14 residues. Germline CDR1 is SGHTA and CDR2 is FQGNSA. V lost 0 bases and J lost 3, with 9 bases in between. The DNA of the CDR3 is TGTGCCAGCAGCTTAGCGGGAGAAGTCTACGAGCAGTACTTC. Protein: CASSLAGEVYEQYF.

This clonotype was seen ten or more times. The chain uses TRBV2 and TRBJ2-7; weak D call: TRBD2 (6 bases). The CDR3 has 14 residues. Deletions cut 10 bases from V and 3 bases from J, with 19 bases between. The germline CDR1 and CDR2 sequences are SNHLY and FYNNEI. CDR3 protein: CATTWGLQDYEQYF. CDR3 DNA: TGTGCCACTACTTGGGGACTGCAGGACTACGAGCAGTACTTC.

At least ten counts were recorded for this clonotype. This chain's CDR3 is CASSLYRGQNAGANVLTF. The CDR3 coding sequence is TGTGCCAGCAGCTTATACAGGGGGCAAAACGCCGGGGCCAACGTCCTGACTTTC. The chain carries TRBV7-9 and TRBJ2-6; 9 bases match TRBD1. The germline gives CDR1 SEHNR, CDR2 FQNEAQ (reference sequence). Unmatched junction bases numbered 9, after V lost 2 bases and J lost 4 bases. The CDR3 covers 18 residues.

This clonotype appeared many times. This sequence joins TRBV10-3 and TRBJ2-1; no definite D call. This CDR3 is 14 amino acids long. Germline V gene lookup returns CDR1 ENHRY and CDR2 SYGVKD. The ends were cut back, 2 bases at V and 10 bases at J, with 15 bases in the middle. In DNA, the CDR3 is TGTGCCATCAGTGAGCCTCCTAACGGGTACGAGCAGTTCTTC. The encoded protein is CAISEPPNGYEQFF.

This clonotype has ten or more counts. The chain recombines TRBV7-9 with TRBJ2-1; a weak D match, TRBD1 (6 bases). Trimming left V 5 bases short and J 2 bases short, with 13 bases between. This CDR3 spans 15 amino acids. From germline, CDR1 is SEHNR and CDR2 FQNEAQ (reference sequence). CDR3 nucleotides: TGTGCCAGCAGCGGACCCAGGGGCACCTACAATGAGCAGTTCTTC. This encodes CASSGPRGTYNEQFF.

This clonotype was detected many times. V gene TRBV19 combines with J gene TRBJ1-4; D not certain. V shed 6 bases and J shed 6 bases, with 14 bases lying between them. The CDR3 is 14 residues long. Germline V CDR1 and CDR2: LNHDA, SQIVND (reference sequence). CDR3 bases: TGTGCCAGTAGGGCCGGCCCGGAGGATGAAAAACTGTTTTTT. Amino acid sequence: CASRAGPEDEKLFF.

This clonotype was found many times. The chain combines TRBV5-1 with TRBJ1-1; D is uncertain. Per the germline V gene, CDR1 is SGHRS and CDR2 is YFSETQ. Deletions cut 4 bases from V and 8 bases from J, with 15 bases between. This CDR3 comprises 13 residues. CDR3 sequence: CASSDPMEREAFF. The DNA for the CDR3 is TGCGCCAGCAGCGATCCTATGGAGAGGGAAGCTTTCTTT.

This clonotype has only a few counts. The CDR3, as DNA: TGTGCCAGCAGCTTGGAGGACAGGGGGCGCGAGCAGTACTTC. It translates to CASSLEDRGREQYF. The J gene is TRBJ2-7, the V gene TRBV5-4; TRBD1 aligns across 11 bases. The germline V gene has CDR1 SGHNT and CDR2 YYREEE (reference sequence). This CDR3 region has 14 residues. V shed 0 bases, J shed 6 bases, and the junction held 2 bases outside the gene matches.

In its sample, this clonotype was seen many times. The rearrangement uses TRBV7-6 and TRBJ2-7, with 7 bases matching TRBD1. The CDR3 contains 14 residues. Trimming cost V 3 bases and J 9 bases; bases outside gene matches: 11. Germline V gives CDR1 SGHVS, CDR2 FNYEAQ. CDR3 nucleotides: TGTGCCAGCAGCTTTAGGATCAGGGACAGCGGGCAGTACTTC. Encoded protein: CASSFRIRDSGQYF.

This clonotype appeared a few times. The J gene is TRBJ2-7, the V gene TRBV14, with D perhaps matching TRBD2 (6 bases). The germline CDR1 and CDR2 sequences are SGHDN and FVKESK. The CDR3 is made up of 17 amino acids. V gave up 0 bases and J gave up 6 bases, with 21 bases separating them. The CDR3 spells CASSQEQARGARSEQYF. The CDR3 DNA reads TGTGCCAGCAGCCAAGAACAGGCGCGGGGAGCCCGATCCGAGCAGTACTTC.

The gene calls are TRBV6-5 and TRBJ2-7; weak D call: TRBD1 (6 bases). Looked up from germline, CDR1 is MNHEY and CDR2 is SVGAGI. This CDR3 is 18 amino acids long. Trimming stripped 0 bases from V and 4 bases from J, with 22 bases between. In DNA, the CDR3 is TGTGCCAGCAGTTACTCGACAGCCCCTGGGCGCAGGGGATACGAGCAGTACTTC. Translating it yields CASSYSTAPGRRGYEQYF.